The next 12 T cell receptor beta chains were all read from a single sample in a study of T cells in Graves' hyperthyroidism and ophthalmopathy. Regions amplified from RNA transcripts were the TCR beta CDR3 regions. Carried out on the TCR CDR3, a first-round RT-PCR used the HTBI primer set. TCRdb re-analysed the multiplex PCR reads in MiXCR, keeping a single row per CDR3 protein. Of approximately 370,000 distinct CDR3 sequences listed, about 18% were seen once; the top ten hold around a third. The sample comprised blood. These receptors originate from a woman aged 25 to 39 with Graves' hyperthyroidism that later progressed to Graves' ophthalmopathy.

This clonotype was picked up many times. CDR3 coding DNA: TGTGCCAGCAGCTGGGGGACTAGCGGGAGTTTTATAGGTGACGAGCAGTACTTC. Protein: CASSWGTSGSFIGDEQYF. This rearrangement joins TRBV11-2 to TRBJ2-7; TRBD2 aligns across 14 bases. J gave up 5 bases and V 4 bases, and 13 bases lay outside the gene matches. CDR1 SGHAT and CDR2 FQNNGV come from the germline V gene. The CDR3 extends over 18 amino acids.

This clonotype was picked up many times. The rearrangement links TRBV4-2 to TRBJ1-1; no reliable D call. Trimming took 5 bases from V and 5 from J, leaving 9 bases between them. Germline V gives CDR1 LGHNA, CDR2 YNFKEQ. The CDR3 spans 12 residues. This chain's CDR3 is CASSVQRTEAFF. CDR3 DNA sequence: TGTGCCAGCAGCGTACAGCGGACTGAAGCTTTCTTT.

This clonotype was counted ten times or more. The rearrangement joins TRBV12-3 or TRBV12-4 to TRBJ1-5, with D unclear. This CDR3 spans 13 amino acids. The V and J ends lost 3 bases and 5 bases respectively, with 8 bases between them. CDR3 DNA sequence: TGTGCCAGCAGTTTCCGACGGGATCAGCCCCAGCATTTT. It encodes CASSFRRDQPQHF.

The V and J genes are TRBV28 and TRBJ2-4; the match to TRBD2 covers 7 bases. This CDR3 is built from 16 residues. Germline CDR1 and CDR2: MDHEN and SYDVKM. The V segment lost 1 base and the J segment 1 base; nucleotides outside the gene matches: 4. In DNA form, the CDR3 reads TGTGCCAGCAGTTTATACGGGGAGGGGGCCAAAAACATTCAGTACTTC. It specifies CASSLYGEGAKNIQYF.

The J gene is TRBJ2-3, the V gene TRBV18; 8 bases line up with TRBD1. The V gene's germline CDR1 is KGHSH and CDR2 LQKENI. Trimming at V came to 3 bases and at J to 2 bases, leaving 7 bases not matched to a gene. The length of the CDR3 is 16 residues. The CDR3 here is CASSPQTGAHTDTQYF. For the CDR3, the DNA is TGTGCCAGCTCACCCCAGACAGGGGCTCACACAGATACGCAGTATTTT. The variable domain in full, with the rest retrieved from reference TRBV18 and TRBJ2-3, is NAGVMQNPRHLVRRRGQEARLRCSPMKGHSHVYWYRQLPEEGLKFMVYLQKENIIDESGMPKERFSAEFPKEGPSILRIQQVVRGDSAAYFCASSPQTGAHTDTQYFGPGTRLTVL.

This clonotype was counted many times. This rearrangement joins TRBV5-1 to TRBJ2-7, with TRBD1 identical over 10 bases. Germline V gene data show CDR1 as SGHRS and CDR2 as YFSETQ. The V segment lost 2 bases and the J segment 2 bases; nucleotides outside the gene matches: 4. This CDR3 has 15 amino acids. For the CDR3, the DNA is TGCGCCAGCAGCTTAGAGACAGGGGGCACCTACGAGCAGTACTTC. This encodes CASSLETGGTYEQYF.

In regard to this clonotype: A junction boundary mismatches the germline segment, possibly from a read error. The chain carries TRBV3-1 and TRBJ2-3; 11 bases fit TRBD1. Germline CDR1 and CDR2: LGHDT and YNNKEL (reference sequence). CDR3 size: 15 residues. This CDR3 reads CASRQTGTGGVTQYF. DNA for the CDR3: TGTGCCAGCCGCCAGACCGGGACAGGGGGTGTTACGCAGTATTTT.

This clonotype was found many times. The V gene is TRBV19, the J gene TRBJ2-6; D gene ambiguous. V was cut by 3 bases and J by 0 bases, with 15 bases left in between. The CDR3 length is 18 residues. Germline-derived CDR1 and CDR2 are LNHDA and SQIVND (reference sequence). The CDR3 is CASSIPPGVHSGANVLTF. DNA of the CDR3: TGTGCCAGTAGTATCCCGCCAGGAGTCCACTCTGGGGCCAACGTCCTGACTTTC.

This clonotype has a single count. This may arise from a read error, as a much more abundant clone is one base away. The V call is TRBV20-1, the J call TRBJ2-3, with 14 nucleotides matching TRBD2. The CDR3 contains 21 residues. V gave up 5 bases and J gave up 1 base; unmatched junction bases: 20. The germline gives CDR1 DFQATT, CDR2 SNEGSKA (reference sequence). CDR3 loop: CSAGGILGTSGRVIGTDTQYF. DNA of the CDR3: TGCAGTGCTGGAGGAATCTTGGGGACTAGCGGGAGAGTCATTGGCACAGATACGCAGTATTTT.

The V call is TRBV5-1, the J call TRBJ2-1; TRBD2 matches at 7 bases. CDR1 and CDR2 from the germline V gene are SGHRS and YFSETQ. CDR3 length: 16 residues. Germline trimming cut 0 bases from V and 0 bases from J; bases unmatched to any gene: 3. The CDR3 nucleotides read TGCGCCAGCAGCTTGGGTAGCGGGTACTCCTACAATGAGCAGTTCTTC. It yields the protein CASSLGSGYSYNEQFF.

This clonotype was picked up many times. The chain joins TRBV12-3 or TRBV12-4 to TRBJ2-1; 13 positions match TRBD2. The V and J ends lost 6 bases and 7 bases, in that order; junction bases with no gene match: 18. The CDR3 contains 19 residues. The CDR3: CASSPGTSGIPSLWNEQFF. For the CDR3, the DNA is TGTGCCAGCAGCCCCGGGACTAGCGGGATCCCTAGCTTATGGAATGAGCAGTTCTTC.

This clonotype turned up a few times. The chain uses TRBV2 and TRBJ1-5; D is uncertain. The germline CDR1 and CDR2 sequences are SNHLY and FYNNEI. This CDR3 comprises 15 residues. Deletions cut 8 bases from V and 1 base from J, with 15 bases between. The CDR3 region is CASHRQSGSNQPQHF. The DNA of the CDR3 is TGTGCCAGCCACCGCCAAAGCGGGAGCAATCAGCCCCAGCATTTT.